A single sample gave rise to the 22 T cell receptor beta chains below, sequenced in a study of shared clonotypes between healthy human individuals. Some clones are missing from TCRdb's copy, which holds only in-frame ones; the method was immunoSEQ multiplex PCR. The sample has 900,000 to 1,200,000 clones, 70% to 80% seen once. The sequencing sample was made of memory CD4+ T cells from PBMCs. This sample's subset: CD45RA-negative fraction. These receptors were collected from a man aged 18 to 30 in good health. Some clones in this sample may be carry-over from other donors' samples.

The rearrangement links TRBV28 to TRBJ1-6; D may be TRBD1 (5 bases). Trimming pared 6 bases from V and 4 bases from J, leaving 13 bases between. CDR1 MDHEN and CDR2 SYDVKM come from the germline V gene. The CDR3 is made up of 15 amino acids. In DNA form, the CDR3 reads TGTGCCAGCAGCTTCGGGACCTCATATAATTCACCCCTCCACTTT. Translating gives CASSFGTSYNSPLHF.

The chain uses TRBV28 and TRBJ2-3; 11 bases agree with TRBD1. V was pared by 5 bases and J by 1 base, with 5 bases of the junction left unmatched. CDR1 and CDR2 (germline): MDHEN, SYDVKM. The CDR3 is 16 residues long. The CDR3, as DNA: TGTGCCAGCAGTCAACCGGGACAGGGGGGCACAGATACGCAGTATTTT. Translated, it gives CASSQPGQGGTDTQYF.

The V and J genes are TRBV29-1 and TRBJ2-1; no reliable D call. Trimming shortened V by 3 bases and J by 0 bases, and 12 bases separated the two germline ends. The CDR3 contains 15 residues. Germline values: CDR1 SQVTM, CDR2 ANQGSEA. The CDR3 loop reads CSVDLRQISYNEQFF. The CDR3, as DNA: TGCAGCGTTGATCTGCGGCAAATCTCCTACAATGAGCAGTTCTTC.

The chain uses TRBV5-1 and TRBJ2-5, with D uncertain. Germline V gene data show CDR1 as SGHRS and CDR2 as YFSETQ. The CDR3 has 13 residues. The germline V and J ends were trimmed by 2 bases and 1 base, with 6 bases remaining between them. CDR3 in DNA: TGCGCCAGCAGCTTCCAGGTCCAAGAGACCCAGTACTTC. It codes for CASSFQVQETQYF.

V is TRBV29-1 and J is TRBJ2-7, with 8 bases identical to TRBD1. Trimming took 2 bases from V and 5 from J; bases not matched to a gene: 8. Germline lookup yields CDR1 SQVTM and CDR2 ANQGSEA. The length of the CDR3 is 14 residues. CDR3 protein: CSVERGTGQDEQYF. The CDR3 bases are TGCAGCGTTGAACGAGGGACAGGACAGGACGAGCAGTACTTC.

The DNA for the CDR3 is TGTGCCAGCAGCTACCCCGGAGGAGGAGGCACTGAAGCTTTCTTT. Its protein product is CASSYPGGGGTEAFF. The chain employs TRBV11-2 and TRBJ1-1; D call uncertain. The CDR3 totals 15 residues. Germline V lookup: CDR1 SGHAT, CDR2 FQNNGV. Deletions cut 4 bases from V and 4 bases from J, with 16 bases between.

This clone was detected once. This CDR3 is also generated by other DNA sequences in the sample. This chain connects TRBV18 to TRBJ2-7; D unclear. V lost 6 bases, J lost 6 bases, and 12 bases lay in between. The length of the CDR3 is 12 residues. Germline V gene sequence: CDR1 KGHSH, CDR2 LQKENI. The CDR3 sequence: CASSPSLGEQYF. The CDR3 nucleotides read TGTGCCAGCTCCCCCTCCTTAGGCGAGCAGTACTTC. Based on the CDR3 plus reference TRBV18 and TRBJ2-7, the full variable domain is NAGVMQNPRHLVRRRGQEARLRCSPMKGHSHVYWYRQLPEEGLKFMVYLQKENIIDESGMPKERFSAEFPKEGPSILRIQQVVRGDSAAYFCASSPSLGEQYFGPGTRLTVT.

This clone occurred a few times. The same CDR3 is also encoded by other DNA sequences in this sample. The chain joins TRBV29-1 to TRBJ1-4, with 8 bases fitting TRBD1. Looked up from germline, CDR1 is SQVTM and CDR2 is ANQGSEA. V shed 3 bases, J shed 8 bases, and the junction held 5 bases outside the gene matches. The CDR3 runs to 13 residues. Written as DNA, the CDR3 is TGCAGCGTTGACGGACAGGGAGGGGAAAAACTGTTTTTT. It is translated as CSVDGQGGEKLFF.

This clone was seen a single time. The chain recombines TRBV15 with TRBJ1-1, with D uncertain. The CDR3 is 14 residues long. Deletions cut 3 bases from V and 2 bases from J, with 10 bases between. The germline CDR1 and CDR2 sequences are LNHNV and YYDKDF (reference sequence). The DNA of the CDR3 is TGTGCCACCAGCAGTCGGGAGTTAAACACTGAAGCTTTCTTT. Translated: CATSSRELNTEAFF. The entire variable domain, with the rest obtained from reference TRBV15 and TRBJ1-1, is as follows: DAMVIQNPRYQVTQFGKPVTLSCSQTLNHNVMYWYQQKSSQAPKLLFHYYDKDFNNEADTPDNFQSRRPNTSFCFLDIRSPGLGDTAMYLCATSSRELNTEAFFGQGTRLTVV.

The rearrangement links TRBV27 to TRBJ1-4; D not resolved. CDR1 and CDR2 (germline): MNHEY, SMNVEV (reference sequence). Trimming cost V 3 bases and J 6 bases, with 11 bases left between them. This CDR3 is built from 14 residues. Here the CDR3 reads CASSFLGIDEKLFF. Here the CDR3 DNA reads TGTGCCAGCAGTTTTCTAGGGATCGATGAAAAACTGTTTTTT.

The rearrangement links TRBV10-3 to TRBJ1-2; D is unresolved. V gave up 0 bases and J gave up 5 bases, with 7 bases separating them. CDR1 and CDR2 (germline): ENHRY, SYGVKD. The CDR3 contains 13 residues. The CDR3 DNA reads TGTGCCATCAGTGAGTCATTGGGGTATGGCTACACCTTC. Its protein is CAISESLGYGYTF.

This clone was observed a handful of times. The J gene is TRBJ1-1, the V gene TRBV2; weak D call: TRBD1 (5 bases). This CDR3 comprises 12 residues. Germline V lookup: CDR1 SNHLY, CDR2 FYNNEI. Trimming stripped 5 bases from V and 11 bases from J, with 15 bases between. CDR3 sequence: CASSPTSRGAFF. The CDR3, as DNA: TGTGCCAGCAGTCCTACGTCCCGGGGGGCTTTCTTT.

The V call is TRBV4-1, the J call TRBJ2-3, with D possibly matching TRBD1 (6 bases). The CDR3 length is 17 residues. Trimming pared 0 bases from V and 0 bases from J, leaving 13 bases between. The germline gives CDR1 MGHRA, CDR2 YSYEKL. In DNA form, the CDR3 reads TGCGCCAGCAGCCAAGATCTGGGGACAACTAGCACAGATACGCAGTATTTT. This codes for CASSQDLGTTSTDTQYF.

This clone is a singleton in its sample. CDR3 sequence (DNA): TGTGCCAGCACTATGGGCGGTTCCTCTGGGGCCAACGTCCTGACTTTC. This translates into CASTMGGSSGANVLTF. This chain uses TRBV28 with TRBJ2-6; D is undetermined. Germline V gives CDR1 MDHEN, CDR2 SYDVKM. The CDR3 consists of 16 residues. Trimming removed 7 bases from V and 0 bases from J, with 13 bases in between.

The chain is built from TRBV4-2 and TRBJ2-3; D is possibly TRBD2 (6 bases). The CDR3 extends over 15 amino acids. V was pared by 4 bases and J by 4 bases, with 15 bases between. Per the germline V gene, CDR1 is LGHNA and CDR2 is YNFKEQ. CDR3 DNA sequence: TGTGCCAGCAGCCCCCGCGGGACCGGGGCAGATACGCAGTATTTT. Protein: CASSPRGTGADTQYF.

Of note for this clone: This likely stems from a read error, as it lies one base from a far larger clone. The rearrangement joins TRBV5-8 to TRBJ2-1; TRBD2 aligns across 10 bases. J was trimmed by 4 bases and V by 5 bases; bases with no gene match: 6. This CDR3 spans 15 amino acids. Germline CDR1 is SGHTS and CDR2 is YDEGEE. CDR3 protein: CASSPGTSVYNEQFF. The CDR3 DNA is TGTGCCAGCAGTCCCGGGACTAGCGTTTACAATGAGCAGTTCTTC.

The chain joins TRBV18 to TRBJ2-1; 10 nucleotides align to TRBD2. The CDR3 spans 16 residues. Unmatched junction bases numbered 13, after V lost 5 bases and J lost 9 bases. Germline assignment: CDR1 KGHSH and CDR2 LQKENI. The CDR3 is CASSTGLASQQGEQFF. In DNA, the CDR3 is TGTGCCAGCTCAACGGGACTAGCGAGCCAACAAGGTGAGCAGTTCTTC. Drawing the rest from reference TRBV18 and TRBJ2-1, the complete variable domain is NAGVMQNPRHLVRRRGQEARLRCSPMKGHSHVYWYRQLPEEGLKFMVYLQKENIIDESGMPKERFSAEFPKEGPSILRIQQVVRGDSAAYFCASSTGLASQQGEQFFGPGTRLTVL.

The V and J genes are TRBV30 and TRBJ2-1; TRBD2 matches 8 bases. Germline V lookup: CDR1 GTSNPN, CDR2 SVGIG (reference sequence). With V trimmed by 0 bases and J by 14 bases, 9 bases remained unmatched. This CDR3 is 13 amino acids long. The CDR3 reads CAWSVIQRGKEFF. DNA of the CDR3: TGTGCCTGGAGTGTAATCCAGCGGGGGAAGGAGTTCTTC.

V usage is TRBV29-1 and J usage is TRBJ2-1; unclear D gene. V was shortened by 4 bases and J by 1 base, with 11 bases between the two germline ends. The CDR3 length is 14 residues. Germline CDR1 reads SQVTM; CDR2 reads ANQGSEA. The CDR3 DNA follows: TGCAGCGTTGGTTTCGCGGATTCCTACAATGAGCAGTTCTTC. Amino acids: CSVGFADSYNEQFF.

Written as DNA, the CDR3 is TGTGCCAGCAAAACTAGCGGTGGGAATGAGCAGTTCTTC. This gives the protein CASKTSGGNEQFF. This sequence joins TRBV6-1 and TRBJ2-1; TRBD2 matches 8 bases. This CDR3 region has 13 residues. Germline V gene sequence: CDR1 MNHNS, CDR2 SASEGT. Germline trimming cut 7 bases from V and 7 bases from J; bases unmatched to any gene: 6.

The chain combines TRBV28 with TRBJ1-2; no clear D. Germline values: CDR1 MDHEN, CDR2 SYDVKM. The CDR3 is 13 residues long. V lost 8 bases to trimming and J lost 0 bases, with 10 bases between them. The chain's CDR3 is CASGPPANYGYTF. DNA of the CDR3: TGTGCCAGCGGACCCCCAGCTAACTATGGCTACACCTTC.

The rearrangement links TRBV10-1 to TRBJ2-2, with TRBD2 matching over 9 bases. The CDR3 length is 17 residues. From germline, CDR1 is WNHNN and CDR2 SYGVQD (reference sequence). V was clipped by 4 bases and J by 1 base; unmatched bases: 7. CDR3 sequence reads: CASSGGSGRMNTGELFF. The CDR3, as DNA: TGCGCCAGCAGTGGAGGTAGCGGGAGAATGAACACCGGGGAGCTGTTTTTT.